This T cell receptor (beta chain) was recorded in a study of cytomegalovirus exposure and HLA in healthy donors. Sequencing used immunoSEQ multiplex PCR; TCRdb keeps in-frame clones, though not all of them. The sample comprises some 250,000 clones, 90% of which are singletons, and approximately 0.34% rests with the top ten. Study conclusions and caveats: According to reports, the classifier identified cytomegalovirus status with high specificity and sensitivity. Some TCR beta chains (more than 150 of them) were listed as cytomegalovirus-associated. A few of the chains that were CMV-associated were confirmed in vitro to be specific for CMV antigens.

Regarding this clone: The antigen remains unidentified.

Trimming removed 0 bases from V and 0 bases from J; junction bases left unmatched: 4. CDR1 is ENHRY, CDR2 SYGVKD, per germline. This CDR3 spans 16 amino acids. Sequenced: PBMCs. The origin of this receptor is a woman younger than 35 in good health and CMV-seronegative. This chain links TRBV10-3 with TRBJ1-1; 7 positions agree with TRBD1. The DNA of the CDR3 is TGTGCCATCAGTGAGTCAGGGGGACAGATGAACACTGAAGCTTTCTTT. Translating gives CAISESGGQMNTEAFF.